The present TCR beta chain was sequenced within a study of identical twins. This clonotype has a count of ten or more. Its antigen is unknown. TCRdb independently ran MiXCR on the 5' RACE reads; one entry per CDR3 protein. The sample lists around 370,000 distinct CDR3 sequences, around 9.7% occurring once. The germline gives CDR1 SGHRS, CDR2 YFSETQ. The CDR3 contains 14 residues. V shed 4 bases and J shed 6 bases, with 16 bases lying between them. The study's findings and limits: It was cross-sectional statistical analysis, not following the same donors, that the conclusions relied on. Beta out-of-frame sequences showed weaker excess sharing between twins. Fewer insertions characterized abundant cord blood beta clonotypes, whereas memory repertoires showed none. Out-of-frame alpha sequences common to twins exhibited a surplus of low generation probability.

Sequenced input: naive T cells sorted from blood. The chain links TRBV5-1 to TRBJ1-1; D call uncertain. This clonotype was obtained from a woman between 50 and 59 years old in good health. For the CDR3, the DNA is TGCGCCAGCAGCCTGGAAGGGCCTGTATCTGAAGCTTTCTTT. As protein: CASSLEGPVSEAFF.